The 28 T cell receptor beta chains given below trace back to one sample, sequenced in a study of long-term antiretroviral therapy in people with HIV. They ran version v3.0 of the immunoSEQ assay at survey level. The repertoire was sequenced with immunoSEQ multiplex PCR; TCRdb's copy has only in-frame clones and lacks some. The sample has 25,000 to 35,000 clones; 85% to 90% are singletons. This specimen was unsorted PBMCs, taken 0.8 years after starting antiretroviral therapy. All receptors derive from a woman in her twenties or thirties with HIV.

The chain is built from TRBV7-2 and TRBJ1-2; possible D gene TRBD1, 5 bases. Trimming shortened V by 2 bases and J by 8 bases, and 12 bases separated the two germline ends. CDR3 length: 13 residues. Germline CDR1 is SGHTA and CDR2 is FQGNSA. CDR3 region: CASSLRGVGGYTF. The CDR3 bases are TGTGCCAGCAGCTTACGAGGGGTTGGAGGCTACACCTTC.

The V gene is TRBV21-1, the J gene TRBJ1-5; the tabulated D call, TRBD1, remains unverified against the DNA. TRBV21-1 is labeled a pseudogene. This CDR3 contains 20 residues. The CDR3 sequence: CASSNWDRGPSKYSNQPQHF. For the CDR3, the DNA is TGTGCCAGCAGCAATTGGGACAGGGGGCCGTCCAAATATAGCAATCAGCCCCAGCATTTT.

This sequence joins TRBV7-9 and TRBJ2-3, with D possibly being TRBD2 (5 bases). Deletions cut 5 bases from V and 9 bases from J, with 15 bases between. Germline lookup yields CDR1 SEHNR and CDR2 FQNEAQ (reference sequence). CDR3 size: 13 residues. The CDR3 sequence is CASSLVPEGTQYF. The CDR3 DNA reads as TGTGCCAGCAGCCTGGTGCCCGAGGGAACGCAGTATTTT.

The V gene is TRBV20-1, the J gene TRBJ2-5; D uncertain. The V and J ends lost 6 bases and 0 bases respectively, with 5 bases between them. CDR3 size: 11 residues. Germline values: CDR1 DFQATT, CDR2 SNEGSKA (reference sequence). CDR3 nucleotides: TGCAGTGCCCGAGACCAAGAGACCCAGTACTTC. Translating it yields CSARDQETQYF.

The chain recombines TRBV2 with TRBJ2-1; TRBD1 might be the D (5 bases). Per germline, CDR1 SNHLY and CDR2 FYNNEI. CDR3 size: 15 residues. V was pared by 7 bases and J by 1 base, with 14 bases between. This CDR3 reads CASTRWPGSYNEQFF. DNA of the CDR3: TGTGCCAGCACCCGGTGGCCAGGGTCCTACAATGAGCAGTTCTTC. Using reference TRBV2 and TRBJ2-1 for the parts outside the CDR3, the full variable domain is EPEVTQTPSHQVTQMGQEVILRCVPISNHLYFYWYRQILGQKVEFLVSFYNNEISEKSEIFDDQFSVERPDGSNFTLKIRSTKLEDSAMYFCASTRWPGSYNEQFFGPGTRLTVL.

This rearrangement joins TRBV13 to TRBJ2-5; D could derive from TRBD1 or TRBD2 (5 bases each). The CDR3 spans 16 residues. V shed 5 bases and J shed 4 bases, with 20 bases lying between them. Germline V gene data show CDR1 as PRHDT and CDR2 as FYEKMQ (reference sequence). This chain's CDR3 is CASSIRDLTSVETQYF. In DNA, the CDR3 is TGTGCCAGCAGCATAAGGGACCTAACATCGGTAGAGACCCAGTACTTC.

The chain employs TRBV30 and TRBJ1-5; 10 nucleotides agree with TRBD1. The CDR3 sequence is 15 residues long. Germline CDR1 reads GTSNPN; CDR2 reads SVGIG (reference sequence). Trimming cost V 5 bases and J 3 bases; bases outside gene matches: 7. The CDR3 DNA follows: TGTGCCTGGGGGACAGGGGAGTATACCAATCAGCCCCAGCATTTT. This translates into CAWGTGEYTNQPQHF.

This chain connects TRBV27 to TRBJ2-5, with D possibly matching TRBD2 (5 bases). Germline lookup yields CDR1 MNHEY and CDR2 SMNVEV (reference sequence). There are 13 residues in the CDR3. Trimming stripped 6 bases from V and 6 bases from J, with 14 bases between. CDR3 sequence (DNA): TGTGCCAGCAGGAATCCTAGCTACCAGACCCAGTACTTC. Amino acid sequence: CASRNPSYQTQYF.

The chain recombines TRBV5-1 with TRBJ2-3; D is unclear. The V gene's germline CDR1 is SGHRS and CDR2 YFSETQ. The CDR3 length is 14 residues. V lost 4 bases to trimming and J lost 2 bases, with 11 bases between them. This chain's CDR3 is CASSDPSYTDTQYF. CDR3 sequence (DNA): TGCGCCAGCAGCGATCCGAGTTACACAGATACGCAGTATTTT.

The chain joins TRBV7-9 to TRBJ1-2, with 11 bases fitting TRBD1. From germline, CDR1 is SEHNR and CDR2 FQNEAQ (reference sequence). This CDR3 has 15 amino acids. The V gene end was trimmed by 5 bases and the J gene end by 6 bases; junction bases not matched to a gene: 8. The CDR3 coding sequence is TGTGCCAGCAGCCTGGGACAGGGGGATTTTGATGGCTACACCTTC. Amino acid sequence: CASSLGQGDFDGYTF.

The CDR3 reads CASSVAPGGNQPQHF. The CDR3, as DNA: TGTGCCAGCAGCGTAGCCCCGGGGGGCAATCAGCCCCAGCATTTT. The gene calls are TRBV9 and TRBJ1-5; D is perhaps TRBD1 (5 bases). This CDR3 is 15 amino acids long. Trimming left V 0 bases short and J 2 bases short, with 9 bases between. Per the germline V gene, CDR1 is SGDLS and CDR2 is YYNGEE. Combining the CDR3 with reference TRBV9 and TRBJ1-5 gives the whole variable domain DSGVTQTPKHLITATGQRVTLRCSPRSGDLSVYWYQQSLDQGLQFLIQYYNGEERAKGNILERFSAQQFPDLHSELNLSSLELGDSALYFCASSVAPGGNQPQHFGDGTRLSIL.

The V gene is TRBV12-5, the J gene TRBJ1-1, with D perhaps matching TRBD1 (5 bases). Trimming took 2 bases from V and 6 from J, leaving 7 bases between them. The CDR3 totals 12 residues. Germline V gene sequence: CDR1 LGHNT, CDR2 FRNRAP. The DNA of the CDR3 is TGTGCTAGTGGTTTGTTGGGGGCTGAAGCTTTCTTT. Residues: CASGLLGAEAFF.

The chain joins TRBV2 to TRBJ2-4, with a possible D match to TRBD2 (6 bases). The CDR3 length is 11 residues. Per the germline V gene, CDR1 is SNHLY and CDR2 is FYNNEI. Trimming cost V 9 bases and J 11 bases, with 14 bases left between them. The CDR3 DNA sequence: TGTGCCAGTCAAACAGGACTATTTCAGTACTTC. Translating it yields CASQTGLFQYF.

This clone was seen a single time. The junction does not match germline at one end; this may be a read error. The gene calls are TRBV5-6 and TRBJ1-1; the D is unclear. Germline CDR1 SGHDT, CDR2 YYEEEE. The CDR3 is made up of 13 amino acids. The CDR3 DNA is TGTGCCAGCAGATTGGAATCTCGAGGTGAAGCTTTCTTT. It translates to CASRLESRGEAFF.

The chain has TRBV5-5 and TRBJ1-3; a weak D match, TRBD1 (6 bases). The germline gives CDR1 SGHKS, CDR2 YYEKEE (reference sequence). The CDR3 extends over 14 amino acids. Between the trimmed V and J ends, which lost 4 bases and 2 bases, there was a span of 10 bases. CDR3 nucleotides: TGTGCCAGCAGCGGGGGGGCGCCTGGAAACACCATATATTTT. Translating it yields CASSGGAPGNTIYF.

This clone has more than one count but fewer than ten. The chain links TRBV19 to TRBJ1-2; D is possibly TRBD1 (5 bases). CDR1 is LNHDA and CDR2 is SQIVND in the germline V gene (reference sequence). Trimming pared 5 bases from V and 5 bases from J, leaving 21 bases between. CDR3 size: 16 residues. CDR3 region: CASSEGGGGVMYGYTF. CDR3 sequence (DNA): TGTGCCAGTAGTGAAGGAGGCGGAGGGGTAATGTATGGCTACACCTTC.

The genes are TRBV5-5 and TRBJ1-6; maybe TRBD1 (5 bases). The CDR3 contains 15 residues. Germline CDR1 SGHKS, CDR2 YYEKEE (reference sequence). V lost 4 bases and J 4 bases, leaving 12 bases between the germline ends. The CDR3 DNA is TGTGCCAGCAGCCGTCAGGGTTCATATAATTCACCCCTCCACTTT. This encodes CASSRQGSYNSPLHF.

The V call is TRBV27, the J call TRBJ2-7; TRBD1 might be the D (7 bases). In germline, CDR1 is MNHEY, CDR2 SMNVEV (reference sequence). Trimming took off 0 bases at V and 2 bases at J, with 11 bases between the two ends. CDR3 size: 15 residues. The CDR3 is CASSLSARGAYEQYF. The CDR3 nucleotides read TGTGCCAGCAGTTTATCCGCCAGGGGGGCCTACGAGCAGTACTTC.

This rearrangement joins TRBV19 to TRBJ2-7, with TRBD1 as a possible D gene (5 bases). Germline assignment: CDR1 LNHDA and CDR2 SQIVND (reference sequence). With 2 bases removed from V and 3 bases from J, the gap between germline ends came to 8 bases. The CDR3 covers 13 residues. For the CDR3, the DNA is TGTGCCAGTAGTATAAGGCAGGGCTACGAGCAGTACTTC. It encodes CASSIRQGYEQYF. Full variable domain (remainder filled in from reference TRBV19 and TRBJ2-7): DGGITQSPKYLFRKEGQNVTLSCEQNLNHDAMYWYRQDPGQGLRLIYYSQIVNDFQKGDIAEGYSVSREKKESFPLTVTSAQKNPTAFYLCASSIRQGYEQYFGPGTRLTVT.

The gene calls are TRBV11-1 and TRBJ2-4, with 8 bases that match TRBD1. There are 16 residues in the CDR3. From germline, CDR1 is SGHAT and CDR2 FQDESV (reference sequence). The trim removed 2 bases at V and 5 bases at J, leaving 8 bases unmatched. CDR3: CASSLQGQGWENIQYF. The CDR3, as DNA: TGTGCCAGCAGCTTACAAGGACAGGGTTGGGAAAACATTCAGTACTTC.

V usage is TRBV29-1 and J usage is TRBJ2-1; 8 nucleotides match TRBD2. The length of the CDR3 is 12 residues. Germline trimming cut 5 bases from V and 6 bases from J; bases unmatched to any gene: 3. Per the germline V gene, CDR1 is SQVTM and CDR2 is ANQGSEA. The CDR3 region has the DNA TGCAGCGTTCGGGAGGGCATCAATGAGCAGTTCTTC. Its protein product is CSVREGINEQFF.

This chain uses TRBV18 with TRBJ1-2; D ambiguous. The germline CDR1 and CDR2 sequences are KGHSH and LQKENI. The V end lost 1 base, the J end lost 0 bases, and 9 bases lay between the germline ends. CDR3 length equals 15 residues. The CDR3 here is CASSPRADTNYGYTF. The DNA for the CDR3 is TGTGCCAGCTCACCACGAGCAGATACTAACTATGGCTACACCTTC.

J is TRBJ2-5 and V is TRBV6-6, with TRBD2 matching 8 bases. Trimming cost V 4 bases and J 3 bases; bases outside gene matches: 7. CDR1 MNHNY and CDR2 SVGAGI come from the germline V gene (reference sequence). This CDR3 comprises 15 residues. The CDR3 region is CASSFSGGREETQYF. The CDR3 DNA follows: TGTGCCAGCAGTTTCTCGGGGGGGAGGGAAGAGACCCAGTACTTC.

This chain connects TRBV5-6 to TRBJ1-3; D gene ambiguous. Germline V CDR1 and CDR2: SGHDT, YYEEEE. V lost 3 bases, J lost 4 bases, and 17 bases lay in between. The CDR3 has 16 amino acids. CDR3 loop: CASSYPRGGGGNTIYF. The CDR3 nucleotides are TGTGCCAGCAGCTATCCCCGGGGAGGCGGCGGAAACACCATATATTTT.

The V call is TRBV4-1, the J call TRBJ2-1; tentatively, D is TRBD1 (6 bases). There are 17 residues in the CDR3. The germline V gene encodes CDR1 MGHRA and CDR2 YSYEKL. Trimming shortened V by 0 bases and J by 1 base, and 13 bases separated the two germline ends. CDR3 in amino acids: CASSQEGGRVSYNEQFF. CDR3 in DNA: TGCGCCAGCAGCCAAGAAGGGGGACGAGTGTCCTACAATGAGCAGTTCTTC.

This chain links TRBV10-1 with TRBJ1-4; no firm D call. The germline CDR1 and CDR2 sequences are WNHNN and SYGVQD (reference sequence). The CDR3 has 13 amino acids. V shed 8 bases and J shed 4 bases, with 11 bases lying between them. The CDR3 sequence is CASDHRGNEKLFF. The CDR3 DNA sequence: TGCGCCAGCGATCATCGGGGTAATGAAAAACTGTTTTTT.

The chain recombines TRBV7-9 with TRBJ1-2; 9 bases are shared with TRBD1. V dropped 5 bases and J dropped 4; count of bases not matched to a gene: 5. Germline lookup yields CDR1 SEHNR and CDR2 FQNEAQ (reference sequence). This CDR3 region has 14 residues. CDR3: CASSPTGGVYGYTF. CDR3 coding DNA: TGTGCCAGCAGCCCTACAGGGGGCGTCTATGGCTACACCTTC.

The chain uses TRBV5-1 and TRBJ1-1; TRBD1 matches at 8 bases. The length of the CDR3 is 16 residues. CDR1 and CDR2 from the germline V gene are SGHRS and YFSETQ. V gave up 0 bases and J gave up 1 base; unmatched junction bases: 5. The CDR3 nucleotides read TGCGCCAGCAGCTTGGGACAGGGGCCCCGGAACACTGAAGCTTTCTTT. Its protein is CASSLGQGPRNTEAFF. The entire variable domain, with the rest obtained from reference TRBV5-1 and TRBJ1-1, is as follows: KAGVTQTPRYLIKTRGQQVTLSCSPISGHRSVSWYQQTPGQGLQFLFEYFSETQRNKGNFPGRFSGRQFSNSRSEMNVSTLELGDSALYLCASSLGQGPRNTEAFFGQGTRLTVV.